Below, 19 T cell receptor beta chains from the same sample are listed, as sequenced in a study of OX40 agonist ivuxolimab in advanced cancers. Assay used: immunoSEQ multiplex PCR; TCRdb lists only in-frame clones, some missing. The table shows some 84,000 clones, with nearly 90% occurring only once. The sample was CD4+ or CD8+ T cells sorted from blood, taken in a trial of the OX40 agonist ivuxolimab. The receptors derive from an adult with an advanced solid tumor such as melanoma, head and neck, liver or kidney cancer.

The V call is TRBV6-1, the J call TRBJ1-4, with a possible D match to TRBD1 (5 bases). This CDR3 region has 14 residues. Germline CDR1 reads MNHNS; CDR2 reads SASEGT. The V and J ends lost 6 bases and 8 bases respectively, with 16 bases between them. The CDR3 loop reads CASRVGGAGEKLFF. CDR3 in DNA: TGTGCCAGCAGAGTTGGAGGGGCCGGAGAAAAACTGTTTTTT.

This CDR3 is CAWKVEGGETQYF. The CDR3 DNA follows: TGTGCCTGGAAGGTCGAGGGAGGGGAGACCCAGTACTTC. This chain joins TRBV30 and TRBJ2-5, with 7 positions matching TRBD2. Unmatched junction bases numbered 7, after V lost 4 bases and J lost 5 bases. Germline CDR1 is GTSNPN and CDR2 is SVGIG (reference sequence). The CDR3 is 13 amino acids. Full variable domain (rest looked up from reference TRBV30 and TRBJ2-5): SQTIHQWPATLVQPVGSPLSLECTVEGTSNPNLYWYRQAAGRGLQLLFYSVGIGQISSEVPQNLSASRPQDRQFILSSKKLLLSDSGFYLCAWKVEGGETQYFGPGTRLLVL.

This clone was recorded only once. The chain recombines TRBV19 with TRBJ2-3, with D perhaps TRBD1 or TRBD2 (5 bases each). Germline V gene lookup returns CDR1 LNHDA and CDR2 SQIVND (reference sequence). CDR3 length: 13 amino acids. Trimming cost V 9 bases and J 6 bases, with 16 bases left between them. The CDR3, as DNA: TGTGCCAGCCGAGGGGACCATTCGGATACGCAGTATTTT. This codes for CASRGDHSDTQYF. Together with reference TRBV19 and TRBJ2-3, the CDR3 gives the full variable domain: DGGITQSPKYLFRKEGQNVTLSCEQNLNHDAMYWYRQDPGQGLRLIYYSQIVNDFQKGDIAEGYSVSREKKESFPLTVTSAQKNPTAFYLCASRGDHSDTQYFGPGTRLTVL.

J is TRBJ1-1 and V is TRBV7-3; D might be TRBD1 (5 bases). The CDR3 runs 13 residues. V lost 5 bases to trimming and J lost 2 bases, with 9 bases between them. CDR1 and CDR2 from the germline V gene are SGHTA and FQGTGA. CDR3 sequence (DNA): TGTGCCAGCAGCACGGACACCAACACTGAAGCTTTCTTT. Protein: CASSTDTNTEAFF.

The gene calls are TRBV5-4 and TRBJ2-3, with 10 bases matching TRBD1. V shed 5 bases and J 9 bases; nucleotides not matched to a gene: 15. The CDR3 has 16 amino acids. Germline V gives CDR1 SGHNT, CDR2 YYREEE (reference sequence). The CDR3 DNA follows: TGTGCCAGCAGTTCGACGGCCGGGACAGGGGAGCGGACGCAGTATTTT. This codes for CASSSTAGTGERTQYF.

In DNA form, the CDR3 reads TGTGCCAGCAGCTTCAGGATGAACACTGAAGCTTTCTTT. Translation: CASSFRMNTEAFF. The chain recombines TRBV5-6 with TRBJ1-1, with unresolved D. The length of the CDR3 is 13 residues. With 2 bases removed from V and 0 bases from J, the gap between germline ends came to 5 bases. Germline V CDR1 and CDR2: SGHDT, YYEEEE.

This sequence joins TRBV7-9 and TRBJ2-7; 9 positions agree with TRBD2. CDR3 length: 14 amino acids. The V segment lost 6 bases and the J segment 4 bases; nucleotides outside the gene matches: 7. Germline V gives CDR1 SEHNR, CDR2 FQNEAQ (reference sequence). CDR3 region: CASRRLAEGYEQYF. The CDR3 nucleotides are TGTGCCAGCAGACGACTAGCGGAAGGATACGAGCAGTACTTC.

V gene TRBV6-5 combines with J gene TRBJ2-2, with a possible D match to TRBD2 (5 bases). Between the trimmed V and J ends, which lost 5 bases and 4 bases, there was a span of 14 bases. The CDR3 sequence is 15 residues long. The germline CDR1 and CDR2 sequences are MNHEY and SVGAGI. This CDR3 is CASSLYTEGTGELFF. CDR3 coding DNA: TGTGCCAGCAGTCTTTACACCGAGGGCACCGGGGAGCTGTTTTTT.

This clone was recorded a few times. The J gene is TRBJ1-1, the V gene TRBV18; D uncertain. This CDR3 contains 13 residues. Between the trimmed V and J ends, which lost 1 base and 3 bases, there was a span of 6 bases. The germline V gene encodes CDR1 KGHSH and CDR2 LQKENI. The CDR3 nucleotides read TGTGCCAGCTCACCACAGCAGGACACTGAAGCTTTCTTT. Its protein is CASSPQQDTEAFF.

The V gene is TRBV5-1, the J gene TRBJ2-7; D is ambiguous. The CDR3 contains 15 residues. The V and J ends lost 3 bases and 5 bases respectively, with 18 bases between them. Germline V gives CDR1 SGHRS, CDR2 YFSETQ. CDR3 loop: CASSSAPPSPDEQYF. The CDR3, as DNA: TGCGCCAGCAGCTCAGCCCCCCCGAGTCCGGACGAGCAGTACTTC.

The V gene is TRBV6-1, the J gene TRBJ2-2; D perhaps matches TRBD2 (6 bases). Deletions cut 7 bases from V and 2 bases from J, with 11 bases between. CDR1 is MNHNS, CDR2 SASEGT, per germline. This CDR3 region has 14 residues. The CDR3 spells CASTRGTNTGELFF. CDR3 DNA: TGTGCCAGCACACGGGGGACCAACACCGGGGAGCTGTTTTTT.

The chain employs TRBV11-2 and TRBJ2-5; no clear D gene. The germline V gene encodes CDR1 SGHAT and CDR2 FQNNGV. This CDR3 is 12 amino acids long. Trimming shortened V by 1 base and J by 11 bases, and 11 bases separated the two germline ends. As DNA, the CDR3 is TGTGCCAGCAGCTTAGGGCCCGCCGTGCAGTACTTC. Its translation is CASSLGPAVQYF.

The chain links TRBV14 to TRBJ2-7; D is unresolved. The germline CDR1 and CDR2 sequences are SGHDN and FVKESK. This CDR3 is 16 amino acids long. The V gene lost 1 base and the J gene lost 0 bases, with 13 bases spanning the gap. CDR3 DNA sequence: TGTGCCAGCAGCCAAGTAACTACGGCTGGCTCCTACGAGCAGTACTTC. This gives the protein CASSQVTTAGSYEQYF. Using reference TRBV14 and TRBJ2-7 for the parts outside the CDR3, the full variable domain is EAGVTQFPSHSVIEKGQTVTLRCDPISGHDNLYWYRRVMGKEIKFLLHFVKESKQDESGMPNNRFLAERTGGTYSTLKVQPAELEDSGVYFCASSQVTTAGSYEQYFGPGTRLTVT.

The CDR3 loop is CASSVRGDTDTQYF. In DNA form, the CDR3 reads TGTGCCAGCAGCGTTCGGGGCGACACAGATACGCAGTATTTT. The chain combines TRBV9 with TRBJ2-3; D possibly uses TRBD1 or TRBD2 (5 bases each). CDR1 SGDLS and CDR2 YYNGEE come from the germline V gene. V lost 2 bases, J lost 2 bases, and 9 bases lay in between. The CDR3 contains 14 residues.

The CDR3 here is CASSLEGGGYNEQFF. The CDR3 DNA is TGCGCCAGCAGCTTGGAAGGCGGGGGTTACAATGAGCAGTTCTTC. The rearrangement joins TRBV5-1 to TRBJ2-1; 7 positions match TRBD2. Germline-derived CDR1 and CDR2 are SGHRS and YFSETQ. V was pared by 0 bases and J by 4 bases, with 4 bases of the junction left unmatched. The CDR3 totals 15 residues.

This rearrangement joins TRBV27 to TRBJ1-4; D perhaps matches TRBD1 (5 bases). The CDR3 is made up of 16 amino acids. Germline V gene data show CDR1 as MNHEY and CDR2 as SMNVEV (reference sequence). The germline V and J ends were trimmed by 5 bases and 5 bases, with 18 bases remaining between them. This CDR3 is CASSRIVTASNEKLFF. DNA of the CDR3: TGTGCCAGCAGTCGTATCGTGACAGCGTCGAATGAAAAACTGTTTTTT.

The V call is TRBV5-1, the J call TRBJ1-1, with 7 bases identical to TRBD1. The CDR3 is made up of 14 amino acids. Germline values: CDR1 SGHRS, CDR2 YFSETQ. With V trimmed by 2 bases and J by 0 bases, 1 base remained unmatched. The CDR3 region is CASSFGTVNTEAFF. CDR3 nucleotides: TGCGCCAGCAGCTTCGGGACAGTGAACACTGAAGCTTTCTTT.

The chain carries TRBV11-2 and TRBJ2-3, with D tentatively TRBD1 (6 bases). V was pared by 3 bases and J by 1 base, with 8 bases between. The CDR3 extends over 14 amino acids. Germline lookup yields CDR1 SGHAT and CDR2 FQNNGV. The CDR3 loop is CASSLAGGTDTQYF. CDR3 DNA: TGTGCCAGCAGCTTGGCAGGGGGCACAGATACGCAGTATTTT.

V usage is TRBV28 and J usage is TRBJ2-1; TRBD2 matches at 10 bases. The CDR3 is 14 amino acids. V was clipped by 7 bases and J by 10 bases; unmatched bases: 10. Germline CDR1 is MDHEN and CDR2 is SYDVKM. The CDR3 sequence: CASKRVAGGTEQFF. The CDR3 DNA reads as TGTGCCAGCAAACGGGTAGCGGGAGGTACAGAGCAGTTCTTC.